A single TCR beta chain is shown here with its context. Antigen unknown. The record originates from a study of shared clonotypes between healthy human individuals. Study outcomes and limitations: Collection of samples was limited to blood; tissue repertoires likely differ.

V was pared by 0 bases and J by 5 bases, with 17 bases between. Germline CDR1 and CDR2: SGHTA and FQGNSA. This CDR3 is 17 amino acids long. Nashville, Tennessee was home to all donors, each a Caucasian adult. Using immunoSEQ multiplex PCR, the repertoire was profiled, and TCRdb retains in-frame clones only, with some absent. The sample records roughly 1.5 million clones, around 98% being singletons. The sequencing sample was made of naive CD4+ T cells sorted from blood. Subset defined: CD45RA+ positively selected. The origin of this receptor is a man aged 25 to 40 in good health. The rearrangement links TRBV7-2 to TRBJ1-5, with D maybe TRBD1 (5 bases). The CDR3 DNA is TGTGCCAGCAGCTTAGCGCAAGGGGTTTGGGTTGATCAGCCCCAGCATTTT. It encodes CASSLAQGVWVDQPQHF.